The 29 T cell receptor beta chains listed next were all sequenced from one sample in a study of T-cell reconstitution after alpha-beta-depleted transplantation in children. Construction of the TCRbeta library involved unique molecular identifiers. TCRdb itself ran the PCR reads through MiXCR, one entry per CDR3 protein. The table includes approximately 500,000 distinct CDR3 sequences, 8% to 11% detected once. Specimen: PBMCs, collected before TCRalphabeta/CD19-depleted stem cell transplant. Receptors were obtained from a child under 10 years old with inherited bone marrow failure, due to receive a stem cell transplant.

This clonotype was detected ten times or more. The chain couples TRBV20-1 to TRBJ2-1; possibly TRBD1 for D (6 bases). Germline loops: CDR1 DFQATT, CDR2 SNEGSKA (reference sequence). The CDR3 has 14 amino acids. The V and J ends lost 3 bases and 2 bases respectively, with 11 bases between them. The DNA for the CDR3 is TGCAGTGCTAGTGGGGACATAACCTACAATGAGCAGTTCTTC. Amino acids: CSASGDITYNEQFF.

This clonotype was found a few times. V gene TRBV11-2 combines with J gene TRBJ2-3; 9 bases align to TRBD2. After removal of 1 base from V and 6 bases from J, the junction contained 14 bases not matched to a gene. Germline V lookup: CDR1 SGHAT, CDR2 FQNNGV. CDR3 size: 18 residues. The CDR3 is CASSLGPRYLAGPDTQYF. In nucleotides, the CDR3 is TGTGCCAGCAGCTTAGGCCCCCGGTACCTAGCGGGACCCGATACGCAGTATTTT.

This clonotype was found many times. The CDR3 loop reads CASSFRPSGSTDTQYF. The CDR3 nucleotides read TGTGCCAGCAGCTTTCGTCCTAGCGGGAGTACAGATACGCAGTATTTT. V is TRBV7-9 and J is TRBJ2-3; 10 nucleotides line up with TRBD2. V was pared by 3 bases and J by 3 bases, with 6 bases of the junction left unmatched. CDR1 and CDR2 from the germline V gene are SEHNR and FQNEAQ (reference sequence). The CDR3 is 16 amino acids.

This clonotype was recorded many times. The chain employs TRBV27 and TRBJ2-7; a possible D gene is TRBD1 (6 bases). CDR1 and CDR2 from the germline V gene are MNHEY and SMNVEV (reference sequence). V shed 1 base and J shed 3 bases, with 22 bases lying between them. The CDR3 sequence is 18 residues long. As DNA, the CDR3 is TGTGCCAGCAGTTTATATCCGTTAACAGGGAACACTTTCTACGAGCAGTACTTC. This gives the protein CASSLYPLTGNTFYEQYF.

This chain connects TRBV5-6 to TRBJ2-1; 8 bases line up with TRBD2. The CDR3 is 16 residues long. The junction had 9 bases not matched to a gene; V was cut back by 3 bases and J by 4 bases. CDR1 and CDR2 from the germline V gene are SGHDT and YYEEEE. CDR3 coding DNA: TGTGCCAGCAGCTCCCTGCACGCGGGAGGTTACAATGAGCAGTTCTTC. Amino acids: CASSSLHAGGYNEQFF.

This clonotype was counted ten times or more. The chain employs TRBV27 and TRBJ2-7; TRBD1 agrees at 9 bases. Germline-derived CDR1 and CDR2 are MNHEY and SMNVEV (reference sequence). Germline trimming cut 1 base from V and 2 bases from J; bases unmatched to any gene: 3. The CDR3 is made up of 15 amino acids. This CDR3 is CASSLLGQGPYEQYF. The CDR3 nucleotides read TGTGCCAGCAGTTTATTGGGACAGGGTCCCTACGAGCAGTACTTC.

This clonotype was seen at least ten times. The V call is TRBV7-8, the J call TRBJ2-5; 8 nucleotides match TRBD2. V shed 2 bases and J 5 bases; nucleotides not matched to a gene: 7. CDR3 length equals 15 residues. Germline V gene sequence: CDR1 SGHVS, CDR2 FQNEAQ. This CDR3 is CASSLLSGSFETQYF. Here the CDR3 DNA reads TGTGCCAGCAGCTTACTCAGCGGGAGTTTCGAGACCCAGTACTTC.

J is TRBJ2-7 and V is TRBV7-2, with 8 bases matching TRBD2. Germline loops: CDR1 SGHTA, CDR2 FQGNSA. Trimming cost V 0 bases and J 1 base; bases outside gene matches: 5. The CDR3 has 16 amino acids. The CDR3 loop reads CASSLALADYSYEQYF. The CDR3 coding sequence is TGTGCCAGCAGCTTAGCACTAGCGGATTATTCCTACGAGCAGTACTTC.

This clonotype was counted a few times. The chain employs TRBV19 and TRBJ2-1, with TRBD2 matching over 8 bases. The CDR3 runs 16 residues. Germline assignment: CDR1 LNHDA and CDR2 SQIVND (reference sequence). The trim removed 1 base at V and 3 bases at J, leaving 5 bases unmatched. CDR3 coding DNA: TGTGCCAGTAGTATAGTAACTAGCGGCTACTACAATGAGCAGTTCTTC. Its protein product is CASSIVTSGYYNEQFF.

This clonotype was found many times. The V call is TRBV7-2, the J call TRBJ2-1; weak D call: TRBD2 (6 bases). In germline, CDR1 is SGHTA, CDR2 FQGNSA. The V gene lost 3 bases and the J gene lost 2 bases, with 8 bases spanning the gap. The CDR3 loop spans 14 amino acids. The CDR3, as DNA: TGTGCCAGCAGCTTGCGGGACCCCTACAATGAGCAGTTCTTC. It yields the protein CASSLRDPYNEQFF.

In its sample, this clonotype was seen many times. CDR3 loop: CASSLWYDGGLDTGELFF. Here the CDR3 DNA reads TGTGCCAGCAGCTTATGGTATGATGGCGGACTCGACACCGGGGAGCTGTTTTTT. The chain recombines TRBV7-2 with TRBJ2-2; maybe TRBD2 (5 bases). The CDR3 consists of 18 residues. V was clipped by 2 bases and J by 3 bases, with 19 bases between them. Looked up from germline, CDR1 is SGHTA and CDR2 is FQGNSA.

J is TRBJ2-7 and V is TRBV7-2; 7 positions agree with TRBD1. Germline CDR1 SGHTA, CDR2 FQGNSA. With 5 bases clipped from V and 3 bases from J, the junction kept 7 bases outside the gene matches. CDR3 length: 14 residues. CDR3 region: CASSIRDRYYEQYF. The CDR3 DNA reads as TGTGCCAGCAGCATCCGGGACAGATACTACGAGCAGTACTTC.

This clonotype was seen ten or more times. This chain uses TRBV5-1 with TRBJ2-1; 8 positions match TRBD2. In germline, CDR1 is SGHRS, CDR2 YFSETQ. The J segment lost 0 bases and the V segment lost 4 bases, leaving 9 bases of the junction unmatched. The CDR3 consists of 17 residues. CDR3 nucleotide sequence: TGCGCCAGCAGCCCAAAATTACTAGCGGTCTCCTACAATGAGCAGTTCTTC. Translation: CASSPKLLAVSYNEQFF.

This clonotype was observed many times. In DNA, the CDR3 is TGCGCCAGCATGGATGAAAGCTCCTACAATGAGCAGTTCTTC. It specifies CASMDESSYNEQFF. The gene calls are TRBV10-2 and TRBJ2-1; D is unclear. CDR1 and CDR2 from the germline V gene are WSHSY and SAAADI. The CDR3 is 14 residues long. Trimming left V 7 bases short and J 0 bases short, with 10 bases between.

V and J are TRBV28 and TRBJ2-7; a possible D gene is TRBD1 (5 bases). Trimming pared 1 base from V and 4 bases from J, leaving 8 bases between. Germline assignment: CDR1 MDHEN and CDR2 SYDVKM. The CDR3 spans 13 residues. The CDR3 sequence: CASSLFRAYEQYF. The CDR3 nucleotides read TGTGCCAGCAGTTTATTCAGGGCGTACGAGCAGTACTTC.

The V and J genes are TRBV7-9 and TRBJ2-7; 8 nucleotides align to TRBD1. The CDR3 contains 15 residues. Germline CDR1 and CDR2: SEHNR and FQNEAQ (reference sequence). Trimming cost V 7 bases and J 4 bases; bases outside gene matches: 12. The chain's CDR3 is CASNAPGTGHYEQYF. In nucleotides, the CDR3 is TGTGCCAGCAATGCTCCCGGGACAGGTCATTACGAGCAGTACTTC.

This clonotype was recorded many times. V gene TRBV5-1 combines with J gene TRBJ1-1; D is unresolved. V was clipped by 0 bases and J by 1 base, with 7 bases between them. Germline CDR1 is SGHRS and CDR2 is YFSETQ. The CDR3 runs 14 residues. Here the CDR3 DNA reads TGCGCCAGCAGCTTGGCCGGCAGGAACACTGAAGCTTTCTTT. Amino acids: CASSLAGRNTEAFF.

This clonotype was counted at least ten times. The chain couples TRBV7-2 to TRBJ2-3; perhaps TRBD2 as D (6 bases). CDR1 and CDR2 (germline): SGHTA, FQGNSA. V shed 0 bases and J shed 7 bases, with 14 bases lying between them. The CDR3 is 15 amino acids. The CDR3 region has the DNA TGTGCCAGCAGCTTAGCGCCGGGAGAGGTGTATACGCAGTATTTT. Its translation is CASSLAPGEVYTQYF. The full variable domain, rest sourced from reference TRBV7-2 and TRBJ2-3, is GAGVSQSPSNKVTEKGKDVELRCDPISGHTALYWYRQSLGQGLEFLIYFQGNSAPDKSGLPSDRFSAERTGGSVSTLTIQRTQQEDSAVYLCASSLAPGEVYTQYFGPGTRLTVL.

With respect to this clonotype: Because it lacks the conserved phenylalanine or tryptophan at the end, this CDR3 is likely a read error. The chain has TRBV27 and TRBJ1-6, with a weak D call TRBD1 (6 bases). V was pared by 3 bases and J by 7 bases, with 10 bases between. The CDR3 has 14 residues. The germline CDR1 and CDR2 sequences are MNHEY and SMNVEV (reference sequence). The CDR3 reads CASSLGAMNSPLHL. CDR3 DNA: TGTGCCAGCAGTTTGGGGGCTATGAATTCACCCCTCCACCTT.

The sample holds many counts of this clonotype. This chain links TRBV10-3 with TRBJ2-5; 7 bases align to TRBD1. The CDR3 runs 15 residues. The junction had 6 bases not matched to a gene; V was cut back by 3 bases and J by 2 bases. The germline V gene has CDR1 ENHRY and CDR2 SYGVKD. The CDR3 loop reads CAISDHRGEQETQYF. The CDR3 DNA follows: TGTGCCATCAGTGATCACAGGGGTGAACAAGAGACCCAGTACTTC.

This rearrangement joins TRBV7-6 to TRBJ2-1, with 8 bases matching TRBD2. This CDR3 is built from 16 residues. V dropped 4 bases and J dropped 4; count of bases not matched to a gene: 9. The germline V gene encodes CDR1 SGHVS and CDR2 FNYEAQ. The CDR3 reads CASSSFSGTKYNEQFF. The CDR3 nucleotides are TGTGCCAGCAGCTCCTTTAGCGGGACTAAGTACAATGAGCAGTTCTTC.

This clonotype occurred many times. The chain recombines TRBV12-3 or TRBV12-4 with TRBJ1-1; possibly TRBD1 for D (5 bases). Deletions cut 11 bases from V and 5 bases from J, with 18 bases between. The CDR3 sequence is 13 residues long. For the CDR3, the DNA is TGTGCCGTTGTCGCGGGGGGAAGTACTGAAGCTTTCTTT. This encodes CAVVAGGSTEAFF.

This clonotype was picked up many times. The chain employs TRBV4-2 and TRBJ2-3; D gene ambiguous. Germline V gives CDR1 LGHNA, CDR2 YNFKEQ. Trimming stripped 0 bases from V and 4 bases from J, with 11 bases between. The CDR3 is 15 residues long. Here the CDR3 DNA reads TGTGCCAGCAGCCAAGATTGGACCCAGCCAGATACGCAGTATTTT. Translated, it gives CASSQDWTQPDTQYF.

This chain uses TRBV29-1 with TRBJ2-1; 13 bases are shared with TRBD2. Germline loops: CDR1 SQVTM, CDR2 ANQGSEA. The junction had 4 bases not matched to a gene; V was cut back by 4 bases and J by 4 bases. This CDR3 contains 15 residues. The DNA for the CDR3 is TGCAGCGTTGCGGGACTAGCGGGGAGATACAATGAGCAGTTCTTC. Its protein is CSVAGLAGRYNEQFF.

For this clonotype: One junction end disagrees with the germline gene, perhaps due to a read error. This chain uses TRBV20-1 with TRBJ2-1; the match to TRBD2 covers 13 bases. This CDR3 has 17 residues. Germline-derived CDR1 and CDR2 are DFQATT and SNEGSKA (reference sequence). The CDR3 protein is CCARSLLAGGPHNEQFF. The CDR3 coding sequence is TGCTGTGCTCGGAGCCTACTAGCGGGAGGGCCCCACAATGAGCAGTTCTTC.

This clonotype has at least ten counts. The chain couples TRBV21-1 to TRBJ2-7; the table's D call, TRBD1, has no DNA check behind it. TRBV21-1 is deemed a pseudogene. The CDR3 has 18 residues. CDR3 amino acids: CASSAPRDPSKGGGEQYF. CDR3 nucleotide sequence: TGTGCCAGCAGCGCCCCAAGGGACCCATCGAAAGGAGGGGGGGAGCAGTACTTC.

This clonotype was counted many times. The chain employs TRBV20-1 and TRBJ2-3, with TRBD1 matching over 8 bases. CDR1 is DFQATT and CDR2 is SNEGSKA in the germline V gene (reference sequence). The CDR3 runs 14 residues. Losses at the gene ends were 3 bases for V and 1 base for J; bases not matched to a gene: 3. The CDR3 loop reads CSARATGGTDTQYF. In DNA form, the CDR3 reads TGCAGTGCTAGGGCGACAGGGGGCACAGATACGCAGTATTTT.

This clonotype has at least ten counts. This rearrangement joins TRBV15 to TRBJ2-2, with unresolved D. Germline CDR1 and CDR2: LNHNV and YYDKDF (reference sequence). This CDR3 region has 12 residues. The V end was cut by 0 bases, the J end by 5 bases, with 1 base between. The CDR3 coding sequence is TGTGCCACCAGCAGAGAGACCGGGGAGCTGTTTTTT. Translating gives CATSRETGELFF.

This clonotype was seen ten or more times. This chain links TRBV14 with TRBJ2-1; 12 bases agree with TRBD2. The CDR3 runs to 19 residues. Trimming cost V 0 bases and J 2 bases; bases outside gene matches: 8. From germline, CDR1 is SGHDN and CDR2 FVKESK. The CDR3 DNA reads TGTGCCAGCAGCCAAGAGGGACTAGCGGGTTCATTCCCCTACAATGAGCAGTTCTTC. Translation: CASSQEGLAGSFPYNEQFF.